This is a list of T cell receptor beta chains from one sample in a study of blood T cell repertoires in COVID-19. Profiled with immunoSEQ multiplex PCR; TCRdb holds only in-frame clones, not every one. The table lists 200,000 to 300,000 clones, roughly 80% of them singletons. Source material: peripheral blood. These receptors were collected from a woman in her fifties or sixties with active or convalescent COVID-19. CDR3s include the opening cysteine and the closing phenylalanine or tryptophan. D genes are given only for firm matches. Size tells how often a clone was seen (once, few, many) or the class of an expanded clone, and some rows leave it out.

J | D | length | V | size | CDR3 | DNA
TRBJ2-2 | - | 14 | TRBV27 | - | CASSPLSNRVGLFF | TGTGCCAGCAGTCCGCTATCAAACAGGGTCGGGCTGTTTTTT
TRBJ2-7 | - | 14 | TRBV2 | - | CASGPETRTYEQYF | TGTGCCAGCGGGCCCGAGACACGCACCTACGAGCAGTACTTC
TRBJ2-1 | - | 15 | TRBV7-6 | - | CASSLGTRGTHEQFF | TGTGCCAGCAGCTTAGGTACCCGCGGGACTCATGAGCAGTTCTTC
TRBJ2-3 | TRBD2 | 17 | TRBV18 | once | CASSPLAGRLSTDTQYF | TGTGCCAGCTCACCACTAGCGGGACGACTAAGCACAGATACGCAGTATTTT
TRBJ1-2 | - | 15 | TRBV19 | once | CASSPRVGLPYGYTF | TGTGCCAGTAGCCCAAGAGTGGGACTGCCCTATGGCTACACCTTC
TRBJ2-3 | - | 15 | TRBV6-1 | - | CASSDRGEGADTQYF | TGTGCCAGCAGTGATAGAGGGGAGGGGGCAGATACGCAGTATTTT
TRBJ1-1 | - | 16 | TRBV7-6 | - | CASSLEGRGVRTEAFF | TGTGCCAGCAGCTTAGAGGGCAGGGGTGTCAGGACTGAAGCTTTCTTT
TRBJ2-7 | - | 13 | TRBV11-2 | medium-sized | CASSFGGSYEQYF | TGTGCCAGCAGCTTTGGGGGGTCCTACGAGCAGTACTTC
TRBJ1-2 | - | 13 | TRBV2 | - | CASRRAPREGYTF | TGTGCCAGCAGGAGGGCACCTAGAGAAGGCTACACCTTC
TRBJ2-3 | TRBD2 | 24 | TRBV5-1 | once | CASSPRGGNGLAGVGGLNTDTQYF | TGCGCCAGCAGCCCCCGCGGGGGGAACGGACTAGCGGGAGTTGGAGGTCTAAATACAGATACGCAGTATTTT
TRBJ2-7 | TRBD1 | 15 | TRBV6-1 | - | CASSEFPGQVYEQYF | TGTGCCAGCAGTGAATTCCCGGGACAGGTCTACGAGCAGTACTTC
TRBJ1-2 | - | 16 | TRBV27 | - | CASSLSPGGFAYGYTF | TGTGCCAGCAGTTTAAGCCCAGGAGGGTTTGCCTATGGCTACACCTTC
TRBJ2-3 | TRBD2 | 16 | TRBV5-6 | - | CASSLAVAGRGDTQYF | TGTGCCAGCAGCTTGGCTGTAGCGGGACGGGGAGATACGCAGTATTTT
TRBJ2-1 | TRBD2 | 15 | TRBV15 | - | CATSRVTSDRAEQFF | TGTGCCACCAGCAGAGTAACTAGCGACCGGGCTGAGCAGTTCTTC
TRBJ2-3 | - | 15 | TRBV4-2 | - | CASSQRAGPKDTQYF | TGTGCCAGCAGCCAAAGAGCAGGGCCGAAGGATACGCAGTATTTT
TRBJ1-3 | - | 16 | TRBV5-1 | - | CASSPRDIGLGNTIYF | TGCGCCAGCAGCCCCCGGGACATTGGTCTGGGAAACACCATATATTTT
TRBJ1-2 | TRBD1 | 15 | TRBV11-2 | - | CASSLQTGGDYGYTF | TGTGCCAGCAGCTTACAGACAGGGGGCGACTATGGCTACACCTTC
TRBJ2-2 | TRBD2 | 16 | TRBV4-1 | - | CASSHLAGTNTGELFF | TGCGCCAGCAGCCACCTAGCGGGGACGAACACCGGGGAGCTGTTTTTT
TRBJ2-3 | - | 14 | TRBV5-1 | - | CASRASAHTDTQYF | TGCGCCAGCAGGGCTAGCGCACACACAGATACGCAGTATTTT
TRBJ2-5 | - | 13 | TRBV5-1 | - | CASSLDREETQYF | TGCGCCAGCAGCTTGGACAGGGAGGAGACCCAGTACTTC
TRBJ2-5 | TRBD2 | 16 | TRBV4-1 | once | CASSSRLAGGLETQYF | TGCGCCAGCAGTTCCCGACTAGCGGGGGGGCTGGAGACCCAGTACTTC
TRBJ2-5 | TRBD2 | 16 | TRBV7-9 | - | CASSLPGLAGGETQYF | TGTGCCAGCAGCTTACCGGGACTAGCGGGAGGAGAGACCCAGTACTTC